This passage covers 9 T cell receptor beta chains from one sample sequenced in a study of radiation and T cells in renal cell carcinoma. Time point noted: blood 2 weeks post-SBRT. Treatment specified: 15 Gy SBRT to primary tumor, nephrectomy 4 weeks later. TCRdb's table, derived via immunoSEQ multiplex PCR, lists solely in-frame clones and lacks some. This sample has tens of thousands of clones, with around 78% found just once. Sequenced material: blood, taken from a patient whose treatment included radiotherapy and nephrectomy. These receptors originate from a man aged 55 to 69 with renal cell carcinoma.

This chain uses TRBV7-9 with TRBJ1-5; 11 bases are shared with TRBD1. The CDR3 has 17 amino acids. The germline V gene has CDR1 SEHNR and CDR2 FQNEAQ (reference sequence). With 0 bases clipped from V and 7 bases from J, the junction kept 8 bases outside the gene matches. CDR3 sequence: CASSLALGTGGGQPQHF. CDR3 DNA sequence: TGTGCCAGCAGCTTAGCGTTGGGGACAGGGGGAGGACAGCCCCAGCATTTT.

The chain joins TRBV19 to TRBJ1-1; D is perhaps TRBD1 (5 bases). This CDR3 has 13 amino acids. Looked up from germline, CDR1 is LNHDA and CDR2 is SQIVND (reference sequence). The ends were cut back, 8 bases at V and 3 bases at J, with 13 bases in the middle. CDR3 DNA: TGTGCCAGTCGGGGGGGGTCCTACACTGAAGCTTTCTTT. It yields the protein CASRGGSYTEAFF.

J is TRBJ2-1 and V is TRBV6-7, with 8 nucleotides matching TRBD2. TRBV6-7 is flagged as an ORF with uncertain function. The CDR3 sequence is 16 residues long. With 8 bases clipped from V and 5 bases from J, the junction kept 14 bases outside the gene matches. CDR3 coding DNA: TGTGCCAGCCACCTGGGAGGGGCGGGAGGTGACAATGAGCAGTTCTTC. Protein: CASHLGGAGGDNEQFF.

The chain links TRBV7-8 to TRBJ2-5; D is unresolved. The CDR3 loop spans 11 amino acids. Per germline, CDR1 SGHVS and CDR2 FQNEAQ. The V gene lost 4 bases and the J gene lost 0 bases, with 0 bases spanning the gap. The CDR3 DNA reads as TGTGCCAGCAGCTACCAAGAGACCCAGTACTTC. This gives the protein CASSYQETQYF.

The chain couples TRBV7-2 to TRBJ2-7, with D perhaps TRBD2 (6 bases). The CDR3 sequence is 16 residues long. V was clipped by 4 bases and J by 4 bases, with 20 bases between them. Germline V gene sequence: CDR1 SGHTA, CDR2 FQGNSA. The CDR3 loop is CASSSGLIEGYYEQYF. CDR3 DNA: TGTGCCAGCAGCTCGGGACTTATCGAGGGGTATTACGAGCAGTACTTC.

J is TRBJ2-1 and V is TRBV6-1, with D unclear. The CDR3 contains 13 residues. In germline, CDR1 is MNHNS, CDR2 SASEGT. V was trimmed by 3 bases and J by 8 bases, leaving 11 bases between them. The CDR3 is CASSEFRVDEQFF. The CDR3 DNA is TGTGCCAGCAGTGAGTTTCGGGTCGATGAGCAGTTCTTC.

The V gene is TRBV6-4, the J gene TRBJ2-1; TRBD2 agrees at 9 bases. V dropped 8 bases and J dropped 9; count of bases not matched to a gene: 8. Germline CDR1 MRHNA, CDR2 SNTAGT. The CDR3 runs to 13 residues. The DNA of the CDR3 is TGTGCCAGCCGGCCTAGCGGGAATGGTGAGCAGTTCTTC. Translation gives CASRPSGNGEQFF.

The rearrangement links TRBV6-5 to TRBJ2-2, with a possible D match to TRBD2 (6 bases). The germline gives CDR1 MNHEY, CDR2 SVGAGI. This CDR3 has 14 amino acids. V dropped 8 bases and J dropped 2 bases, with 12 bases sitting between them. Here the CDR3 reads CASRGLINTGELFF. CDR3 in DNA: TGTGCCAGCCGGGGACTTATCAACACCGGGGAGCTGTTTTTT.

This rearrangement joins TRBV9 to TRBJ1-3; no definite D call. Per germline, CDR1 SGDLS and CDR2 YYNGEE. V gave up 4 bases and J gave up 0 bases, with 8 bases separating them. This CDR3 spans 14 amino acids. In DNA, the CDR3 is TGTGCCAGCAGCCCAGGCTTCTCTGGAAACACCATATATTTT. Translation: CASSPGFSGNTIYF.